The sequence of this TCR beta chain was determined in a study of blood T cell repertoires in COVID-19. Study at large: Sites across the United States, Italy and Spain contributed samples from acute and convalescent COVID-19. T cells, B-cell-depleted T cells, or PBMCs supplied cDNA or gDNA.

V was cut by 5 bases and J by 0 bases, with 10 bases left in between. The CDR3 length is 14 residues. Germline V gene data show CDR1 as SEHNR and CDR2 as FQNEAQ (reference sequence). Method: immunoSEQ multiplex PCR; TCRdb's copy keeps in-frame clones and lacks some. The sample records 200,000 to 250,000 clones, about 88% being singletons. This TCR was recovered from a woman aged 40 to 55 who had recovered from COVID-19. The chain joins TRBV7-9 to TRBJ1-1, with D perhaps matching TRBD1 (6 bases). The sample was peripheral blood. The CDR3 DNA sequence: TGTGCCAGCAGCCGAGACAGGCTGAACACTGAAGCTTTCTTT. Protein product: CASSRDRLNTEAFF.